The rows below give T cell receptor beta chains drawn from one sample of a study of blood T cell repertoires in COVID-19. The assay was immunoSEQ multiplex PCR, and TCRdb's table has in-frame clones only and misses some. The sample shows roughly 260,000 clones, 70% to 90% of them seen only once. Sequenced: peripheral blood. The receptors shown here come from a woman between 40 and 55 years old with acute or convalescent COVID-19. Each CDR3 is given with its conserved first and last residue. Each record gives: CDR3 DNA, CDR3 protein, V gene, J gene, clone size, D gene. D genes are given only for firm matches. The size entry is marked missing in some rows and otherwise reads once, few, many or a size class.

DNA: TGTGCCTGGAGCTCCCCGGTCAAAAACATTCAGTACTTC
CDR3: CAWSSPVKNIQYF
V: TRBV30
J: TRBJ2-4
size: -
D: -

DNA: TGTGCCAGCTCACCAAGCCTCCCGGGGGGATATGGCTACACCTTC
CDR3: CASSPSLPGGYGYTF
V: TRBV18
J: TRBJ1-2
size: once
D: -

DNA: TGTGCCAGCAGTTACGTATCTGGGACTACTGAAGCTTTCTTT
CDR3: CASSYVSGTTEAFF
V: TRBV6-6
J: TRBJ1-1
size: -
D: -

DNA: TGTGCCAGCAGTTCCGAATTAGGGGATACTGGAAACACCATATATTTT
CDR3: CASSSELGDTGNTIYF
V: TRBV27
J: TRBJ1-3
size: -
D: -

DNA: TGTGCCAGCAGCTTAGCGGCTAGCGGAACATCGGCCCAGTACTTC
CDR3: CASSLAASGTSAQYF
V: TRBV7-8
J: TRBJ2-5
size: once
D: TRBD2

DNA: TGCGCCAGCAGCCAGGGGGGAGGAGGTAATTCACCCCTCCACTTT
CDR3: CASSQGGGGNSPLHF
V: TRBV4-1
J: TRBJ1-6
size: -
D: -

DNA: TGCGCCAGCAGCTTGTCGGGGGGCACTGAAGCTTTCTTT
CDR3: CASSLSGGTEAFF
V: TRBV5-1
J: TRBJ1-1
size: few
D: -

DNA: TGTGCCAGTAGACATGGCTACAATGAGCAGTTCTTC
CDR3: CASRHGYNEQFF
V: TRBV19
J: TRBJ2-1
size: -
D: -

DNA: TGTGCCAGCACCCTGGGGAGCCTTAATGAAAAACTGTTTTTT
CDR3: CASTLGSLNEKLFF
V: TRBV6-5
J: TRBJ1-4
size: once
D: -

DNA: TGTGCCAGCAGCCAGGAGGACAGGGGGCGCAGAGCTTTCTTT
CDR3: CASSQEDRGRRAFF
V: TRBV3-1/TRBV3-2
J: TRBJ1-1
size: -
D: TRBD1

DNA: TGTGCCAGCAGCGCAACAGGTGACTACACCGGGGAGCTGTTTTTT
CDR3: CASSATGDYTGELFF
V: TRBV9
J: TRBJ2-2
size: -
D: -

DNA: TGTGCCATCAGGGCGGGCGGATATGGCTACACCTTC
CDR3: CAIRAGGYGYTF
V: TRBV10-3
J: TRBJ1-2
size: -
D: -

DNA: TGTGCCAGCAGCAGGGGACTAGCGGGTGACAATGAGCAGTTCTTC
CDR3: CASSRGLAGDNEQFF
V: TRBV5-6
J: TRBJ2-1
size: -
D: TRBD2

DNA: TGCGCCAGCAGCTTGGTTCGCCAGGCGGGCTACAATGAGCAGTTCTTC
CDR3: CASSLVRQAGYNEQFF
V: TRBV5-1
J: TRBJ2-1
size: once
D: -

DNA: TGTGCCAGCAGTGCCAGCGCCGGGGGATTCGGGGAGCTGTTTTTT
CDR3: CASSASAGGFGELFF
V: TRBV2
J: TRBJ2-2
size: -
D: -

DNA: TGTGCCAGCAGCCTAAAACCCGGGACAGAATATTCCCAGCATTTT
CDR3: CASSLKPGTEYSQHF
V: TRBV7-3
J: TRBJ1-5
size: -
D: TRBD1

DNA: TGTGCTAGTGGACACCAGGGAAACACCATATATTTT
CDR3: CASGHQGNTIYF
V: TRBV12-5
J: TRBJ1-3
size: -
D: -

DNA: TGTGCCAGCAGCTTGGAGGTGTTGGGACAGCCCCAGCATTTT
CDR3: CASSLEVLGQPQHF
V: TRBV7-8
J: TRBJ1-5
size: -
D: -

DNA: TGTGCCAGCAGTCCCAGACAGAACACTGAAGCTTTCTTT
CDR3: CASSPRQNTEAFF
V: TRBV13
J: TRBJ1-1
size: -
D: -

DNA: TGTGCCAGCAGTTTATCGGTGGCAGGGCTTCAGCCCCAGCATTTT
CDR3: CASSLSVAGLQPQHF
V: TRBV27
J: TRBJ1-5
size: -
D: -

DNA: TGTGCCAGCAGACCTAAGTACGGGACAGGGCCCAACTCTGGCAATCAGCCCCAGCATTTT
CDR3: CASRPKYGTGPNSGNQPQHF
V: TRBV27
J: TRBJ1-5
size: -
D: TRBD1

DNA: TGTGCCAGCAGCTCCCTAGGGGCGAACACTGAAGCTTTCTTT
CDR3: CASSSLGANTEAFF
V: TRBV9
J: TRBJ1-1
size: -
D: -

DNA: TGTGCCAGCAGCGTAACAGGACAGAAAAATGAAAAACTGTTTTTT
CDR3: CASSVTGQKNEKLFF
V: TRBV9
J: TRBJ1-4
size: once
D: -

DNA: TGTGCCAGTAGCTCTAAGGGGGCATTGGGTAACTATGGCTACACCTTC
CDR3: CASSSKGALGNYGYTF
V: TRBV19
J: TRBJ1-2
size: once
D: TRBD1

DNA: TGTGCCAGCAGGCTAGATTACACCGGGGAGCTGTTTTTT
CDR3: CASRLDYTGELFF
V: TRBV2
J: TRBJ2-2
size: -
D: -

DNA: TGTGCCACCAGTGAAACCGGGGGTGGCACTGAAGCTTTCTTT
CDR3: CATSETGGGTEAFF
V: TRBV24-1
J: TRBJ1-1
size: -
D: -

DNA: TGTGCCAGCAGCTCCCCCAGGGAGGGTATGAACACTGAAGCTTTCTTT
CDR3: CASSSPREGMNTEAFF
V: TRBV7-8
J: TRBJ1-1
size: -
D: -

DNA: TGCGCCAGCAGCTTGGGTGGGAGAAGCACAGATACGCAGTATTTT
CDR3: CASSLGGRSTDTQYF
V: TRBV5-1
J: TRBJ2-3
size: -
D: -

DNA: TGTGCCAGCTCCTCGGCTCCGGACAGGGAAGAGACCCAGTACTTC
CDR3: CASSSAPDREETQYF
V: TRBV18
J: TRBJ2-5
size: -
D: TRBD1

DNA: TGTGCTAAGCCCGGGACAGGGAGTGAAAAACTGTTTTTT
CDR3: CAKPGTGSEKLFF
V: TRBV12-5
J: TRBJ1-4
size: -
D: TRBD1

DNA: TGCGCCAGCAGCCCCCTATTGGCGGAGTACTACAATGAGCAGTTCTTC
CDR3: CASSPLLAEYYNEQFF
V: TRBV4-1
J: TRBJ2-1
size: -
D: -